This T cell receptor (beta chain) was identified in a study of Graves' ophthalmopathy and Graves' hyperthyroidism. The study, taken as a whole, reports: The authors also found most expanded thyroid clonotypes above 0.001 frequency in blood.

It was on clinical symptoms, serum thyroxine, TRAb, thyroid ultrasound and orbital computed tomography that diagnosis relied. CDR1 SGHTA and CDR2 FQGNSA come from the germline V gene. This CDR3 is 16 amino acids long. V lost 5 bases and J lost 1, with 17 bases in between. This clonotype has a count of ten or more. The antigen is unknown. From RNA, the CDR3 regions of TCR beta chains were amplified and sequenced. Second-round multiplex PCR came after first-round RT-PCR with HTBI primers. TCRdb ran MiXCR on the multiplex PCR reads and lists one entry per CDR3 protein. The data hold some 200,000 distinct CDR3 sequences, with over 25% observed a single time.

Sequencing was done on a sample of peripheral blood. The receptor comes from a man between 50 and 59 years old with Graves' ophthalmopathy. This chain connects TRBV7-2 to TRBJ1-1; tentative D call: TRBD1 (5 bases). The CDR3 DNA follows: TGTGCCAGCAGCGGTGGAAGGGGATCGAGGAACACTGAAGCTTTCTTT. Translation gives CASSGGRGSRNTEAFF. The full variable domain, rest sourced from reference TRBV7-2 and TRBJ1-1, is GAGVSQSPSNKVTEKGKDVELRCDPISGHTALYWYRQSLGQGLEFLIYFQGNSAPDKSGLPSDRFSAERTGGSVSTLTIQRTQQEDSAVYLCASSGGRGSRNTEAFFGQGTRLTVV.